This is a list of T cell receptor beta chains from one sample in a study of blood T cells in healthy people across ages. TCRdb re-called the 5' RACE reads through MiXCR, storing one row per CDR3 protein. The repertoire holds 1.5 million to 2 million distinct CDR3 sequences, with 28% as singletons. Sample: blood. These receptors were taken from a woman aged 30 to 39 in good health. Both conserved end residues are part of each CDR3. The order of the fields is V gene, D gene, J gene, clone size, CDR3 DNA, CDR3 protein. The D gene is left open where the match is weak. Clone size, where shown, is once, few, many, or a class for clones that have expanded.

v_call: TRBV6-5; d_call: .; j_call: TRBJ1-6; clone_size: .; cdr3_nt: TGTGCCAGCAGCCGGGGGACGGACGATAATCCATCCCTCCACTTT; cdr3_aa: CASSRGTDDNPSLHF
v_call: TRBV6-5; d_call: TRBD2; j_call: TRBJ2-1; clone_size: .; cdr3_nt: TGTGCCAGCAGTTACGCCCGGACTAGCGGGAGAGGTGAGCAGTTCTTC; cdr3_aa: CASSYARTSGRGEQFF
v_call: TRBV20-1; d_call: .; j_call: TRBJ1-1; clone_size: .; cdr3_nt: TGCAGTGCTCGGGAAATCGGGGGAATGAACACTGAAGCTTTCTTT; cdr3_aa: CSAREIGGMNTEAFF
v_call: TRBV7-3; d_call: .; j_call: TRBJ2-1; clone_size: .; cdr3_nt: TGTGCCAGCAGCTTATTAGGGGGGGGCGCCGATGAGCAGTTCTTC; cdr3_aa: CASSLLGGGADEQFF
v_call: TRBV4-3; d_call: .; j_call: TRBJ2-1; clone_size: many; cdr3_nt: TGCGCCAGCAGCCCCAACCGGGACCACTCCTACAATGAGCAGTTCTTC; cdr3_aa: CASSPNRDHSYNEQFF
v_call: TRBV5-6; d_call: .; j_call: TRBJ2-4; clone_size: .; cdr3_nt: TGTGCCAGCAGCTTGGGGGCCAAGAGCATTCAGTACTTC; cdr3_aa: CASSLGAKSIQYF
v_call: TRBV29-1; d_call: .; j_call: TRBJ2-3; clone_size: .; cdr3_nt: TGCAGCGTGGAGGGACCCAATACGGATACGCAGTATTTT; cdr3_aa: CSVEGPNTDTQYF
v_call: TRBV29-1; d_call: .; j_call: TRBJ2-7; clone_size: many; cdr3_nt: TGCAGCGCCCAGGGGATTGAAAACTACGAGCAGTACTTC; cdr3_aa: CSAQGIENYEQYF
v_call: TRBV4-3; d_call: .; j_call: TRBJ2-1; clone_size: .; cdr3_nt: TGCGCCAGCAGCCAAGAGGTGGCCTATGCAAGAGATGAGCAGTTCTTC; cdr3_aa: CASSQEVAYARDEQFF
v_call: TRBV29-1; d_call: TRBD1; j_call: TRBJ2-3; clone_size: few; cdr3_nt: TGCAGCGTTGAGGGACAGGGTGGGGTGAGGGGCACAGATACGCAGTATTTT; cdr3_aa: CSVEGQGGVRGTDTQYF
v_call: TRBV10-1; d_call: .; j_call: TRBJ2-3; clone_size: .; cdr3_nt: TGCGCCAGCAGCGGGTATGGAACAGATACTCGGTATTTT; cdr3_aa: CASSGYGTDTRYF
v_call: TRBV29-1; d_call: .; j_call: TRBJ1-2; clone_size: many; cdr3_nt: TGCAGCGTCTTGATCCCACCGTATGGCTACACCTTC; cdr3_aa: CSVLIPPYGYTF
v_call: TRBV6-2/TRBV6-3; d_call: TRBD2; j_call: TRBJ2-1; clone_size: .; cdr3_nt: TGCGCCACCAACTACCCAGGACTAGCGGGGAATGAGCAGTTCTTC; cdr3_aa: CATNYPGLAGNEQFF
v_call: TRBV12-3/TRBV12-4; d_call: TRBD1; j_call: TRBJ1-5; clone_size: .; cdr3_nt: TGTGCCAGCAGCGCGACAGGGGTGAGACAGCCCCAGCATTTT; cdr3_aa: CASSATGVRQPQHF
v_call: TRBV7-2; d_call: .; j_call: TRBJ2-7; clone_size: .; cdr3_nt: TGTGCCAGCAGCTTAGGGGCGGGAAGGGAGCAGTACTTC; cdr3_aa: CASSLGAGREQYF
v_call: TRBV19; d_call: TRBD2; j_call: TRBJ2-7; clone_size: .; cdr3_nt: TGTGCCAGTAGTATCTACAGGGTAAGGACTAGCGGGAGAAAGCACGAGCAGTACTTC; cdr3_aa: CASSIYRVRTSGRKHEQYF
v_call: TRBV3-1; d_call: .; j_call: TRBJ2-1; clone_size: .; cdr3_nt: TGTGCCAGCAGCCGGCACTCGCAAGAGACCCAGTTCTTC; cdr3_aa: CASSRHSQETQFF
v_call: TRBV21-1; d_call: .; j_call: TRBJ2-5; clone_size: .; cdr3_nt: TGTGCCAGCAGGAACAGCCGGGACAGGACGGAGACCCAGTACTTC; cdr3_aa: CASRNSRDRTETQYF
v_call: TRBV11-2; d_call: .; j_call: TRBJ2-1; clone_size: .; cdr3_nt: TGTGCCAGCAGCCAGGGACACTGGGAGACCCAGTTCTTC; cdr3_aa: CASSQGHWETQFF
v_call: TRBV10-2; d_call: .; j_call: TRBJ2-3; clone_size: .; cdr3_nt: TGCGCCAGCAGCCCCTCCCGGCTAGATACGCAGTATTTT; cdr3_aa: CASSPSRLDTQYF
v_call: TRBV28; d_call: TRBD1; j_call: TRBJ2-1; clone_size: .; cdr3_nt: TGTGCCAGCAGGCCCTCCGGGACAGGGGCCTACAATGAGCAGTTCTTC; cdr3_aa: CASRPSGTGAYNEQFF
v_call: TRBV12-3/TRBV12-4; d_call: .; j_call: TRBJ2-3; clone_size: .; cdr3_nt: TGTGCCAGCATCCTCGCCGATGCGGAGTATTTT; cdr3_aa: CASILADAEYF
v_call: TRBV12-3/TRBV12-4; d_call: .; j_call: TRBJ2-5; clone_size: few; cdr3_nt: TGTGCCAGCCGCGACCCTCGGCAAGAGACCCAGTACTTC; cdr3_aa: CASRDPRQETQYF
v_call: TRBV7-9; d_call: .; j_call: TRBJ2-5; clone_size: few; cdr3_nt: TGTGCCAGCAGCCTCGATCAGGGGCCGGAGACCCAGTACTTC; cdr3_aa: CASSLDQGPETQYF
v_call: TRBV4-3; d_call: .; j_call: TRBJ1-2; clone_size: .; cdr3_nt: TGCGCCAGCAGCCAAGATGGATGGGGCTACACCTTC; cdr3_aa: CASSQDGWGYTF
v_call: TRBV24-1; d_call: .; j_call: TRBJ1-2; clone_size: few; cdr3_nt: TGTGCCACCAGTGAGGCACCCGGGACCCAAGCGGGCTATGGCTACACCTTC; cdr3_aa: CATSEAPGTQAGYGYTF
v_call: TRBV12-5; d_call: .; j_call: TRBJ2-7; clone_size: .; cdr3_nt: TGTGCTAGTGGTTTTTCACGCAACAGGGTCGGGGAGAACAATGAGCAGTACTTC; cdr3_aa: CASGFSRNRVGENNEQYF
v_call: TRBV5-8; d_call: .; j_call: TRBJ2-1; clone_size: few; cdr3_nt: TGTGCCAGCAGCTTGTGGTCTGGCGGGGTAGGCTCGGAGCAGTTCTTC; cdr3_aa: CASSLWSGGVGSEQFF
v_call: TRBV2; d_call: TRBD2; j_call: TRBJ2-1; clone_size: .; cdr3_nt: TGCGCCAGCAGTGAAGCCCTACTAGCGGGAGTTGTAAATGAGCAGTTCTTC; cdr3_aa: CASSEALLAGVVNEQFF
v_call: TRBV5-5; d_call: TRBD2; j_call: TRBJ2-1; clone_size: .; cdr3_nt: TGTGCCAGCAGCTCAGTGAGGACTAGCGGTTACAATGAGCAGTTCTTC; cdr3_aa: CASSSVRTSGYNEQFF
v_call: TRBV5-1; d_call: .; j_call: TRBJ2-1; clone_size: .; cdr3_nt: TGCGCCAGCAGAAACCCGCTGAACAATGAGCAGTTCTTC; cdr3_aa: CASRNPLNNEQFF
v_call: TRBV7-3; d_call: .; j_call: TRBJ2-3; clone_size: .; cdr3_nt: TGTGCCAGCAGCTTAACAGGGAGCGGTACGCAGTATTTT; cdr3_aa: CASSLTGSGTQYF
v_call: TRBV24-1; d_call: .; j_call: TRBJ2-2; clone_size: few; cdr3_nt: TGTGCCACCGGGGAGCTGTTTTTT; cdr3_aa: CATGELFF
v_call: TRBV5-6; d_call: TRBD1; j_call: TRBJ2-3; clone_size: .; cdr3_nt: TGTGCCAGCAGCGCCTACCCGACAGGGGAGCTGGATACGCAGTATTTT; cdr3_aa: CASSAYPTGELDTQYF
v_call: TRBV2; d_call: TRBD1; j_call: TRBJ1-2; clone_size: few; cdr3_nt: TGTGCCAACAGGCCTGACAGGGGGCGATACTATGGCTACACCTTC; cdr3_aa: CANRPDRGRYYGYTF
v_call: TRBV5-1; d_call: .; j_call: TRBJ1-4; clone_size: .; cdr3_nt: TGCGCCAGCAGCTTGGAAGGGGTAACTAATGAAAAACTGTTTTTT; cdr3_aa: CASSLEGVTNEKLFF
v_call: TRBV28; d_call: .; j_call: TRBJ2-7; clone_size: few; cdr3_nt: TGTGCCACCAAGGGGAACTACGAGCAGTACTTC; cdr3_aa: CATKGNYEQYF
v_call: TRBV9; d_call: .; j_call: TRBJ2-5; clone_size: many; cdr3_nt: TGTGCCAGCAGCGTAAGACAGCTGGAGACCCAGTACTTC; cdr3_aa: CASSVRQLETQYF
v_call: TRBV5-1; d_call: TRBD2; j_call: TRBJ2-2; clone_size: few; cdr3_nt: TGCGCCAGCAGCGCCCGGGGGGAGAACACCGGGGAGCTGTTTTTT; cdr3_aa: CASSARGENTGELFF
v_call: TRBV4-1; d_call: .; j_call: TRBJ1-4; clone_size: few; cdr3_nt: TGCGCCAGCAGCAAAGGGGACGCAACTAATGAAAAACTGTTTTTT; cdr3_aa: CASSKGDATNEKLFF